Below are 26 T cell receptor beta chains sequenced from a single sample in a study of OX40 agonist ivuxolimab in advanced cancers. Sequencing used immunoSEQ multiplex PCR; TCRdb keeps in-frame clones, though not all of them. The sample lists some 62,000 clones, 70% to 90% occurring once. The starting material was CD4+ or CD8+ T cells sorted from blood, obtained in a trial of the OX40 agonist ivuxolimab. The receptors were sampled from an adult with an advanced solid tumor such as melanoma, head and neck, liver or kidney cancer.

The V and J genes are TRBV7-3 and TRBJ2-2, with D perhaps TRBD2 (6 bases). Trimming stripped 0 bases from V and 6 bases from J, with 14 bases between. The CDR3 extends over 16 amino acids. Germline V gene sequence: CDR1 SGHTA, CDR2 FQGTGA. The CDR3 sequence: CASSLTHGGAAGELFF. CDR3 DNA sequence: TGTGCCAGCAGCTTAACTCACGGAGGGGCGGCCGGGGAGCTGTTTTTT.

The chain uses TRBV19 and TRBJ1-1; 7 bases fit TRBD1. The CDR3 has 15 amino acids. CDR1 is LNHDA and CDR2 is SQIVND in the germline V gene (reference sequence). V lost 5 bases and J lost 4; bases outside the gene matches: 10. CDR3 DNA sequence: TGTGCCAGTAGTCCGAAGACCAGGGGGGGCACTGAAGCTTTCTTT. It specifies CASSPKTRGGTEAFF.

This clone turned up a few times. The chain joins TRBV28 to TRBJ1-1; D unclear. Germline CDR1 reads MDHEN; CDR2 reads SYDVKM. This CDR3 has 15 amino acids. V was clipped by 3 bases and J by 4 bases, with 15 bases between them. CDR3 protein: CASSFWAGFGTEAFF. DNA for the CDR3: TGTGCCAGCAGTTTTTGGGCAGGATTTGGCACTGAAGCTTTCTTT.

This chain connects TRBV2 to TRBJ2-1; 13 bases agree with TRBD2. V lost 6 bases and J lost 7; bases outside the gene matches: 3. CDR1 and CDR2 from the germline V gene are SNHLY and FYNNEI. The CDR3 has 14 residues. Written as DNA, the CDR3 is TGTGCCAGCAGCGTGGGACTAGCGGGAAATGAGCAGTTCTTC. This gives the protein CASSVGLAGNEQFF.

This chain links TRBV29-1 with TRBJ2-1, with D maybe TRBD1 (6 bases). The CDR3 extends over 12 amino acids. The germline V and J ends were trimmed by 3 bases and 4 bases, with 7 bases remaining between them. CDR1 is SQVTM and CDR2 is ANQGSEA in the germline V gene. The CDR3 loop reads CSVDTGYNEQFF. For the CDR3, the DNA is TGCAGCGTTGATACAGGGTACAATGAGCAGTTCTTC.

This clone was detected once. The rearrangement links TRBV9 to TRBJ1-2; 7 positions agree with TRBD1. The CDR3 totals 13 residues. Germline loops: CDR1 SGDLS, CDR2 YYNGEE. V shed 5 bases and J 6 bases; nucleotides not matched to a gene: 7. CDR3 DNA sequence: TGTGCCAGCAGACAGACAGGGAGTGATGGCTACACCTTC. This encodes CASRQTGSDGYTF.

On this clone itself: Mismatch with germline at one junction end may stem from a read error. The chain joins TRBV15 to TRBJ2-2; D is perhaps TRBD1 (6 bases). Germline V CDR1 and CDR2: LNHNV, YYDKDF (reference sequence). The CDR3 length is 15 residues. The CDR3 region has the DNA TGTGCCACCAGCAGAGATCGAATCTTCGTGGGGGCGCTGTTTTTT. Translation gives CATSRDRIFVGALFF.

The gene calls are TRBV28 and TRBJ1-1; a possible D gene is TRBD1 (5 bases). Per germline, CDR1 MDHEN and CDR2 SYDVKM. Deletions cut 3 bases from V and 1 base from J, with 18 bases between. The CDR3 contains 17 residues. For the CDR3, the DNA is TGTGCCAGCAGTTTGGTAAGGGACTTTAAAGGGAACACTGAAGCTTTCTTT. As protein: CASSLVRDFKGNTEAFF.

The chain links TRBV7-2 to TRBJ2-3; a possible D gene is TRBD1 (6 bases). Germline V gives CDR1 SGHTA, CDR2 FQGNSA. This CDR3 comprises 17 residues. V was shortened by 5 bases and J by 6 bases, with 24 bases between the two germline ends. CDR3 residues: CASSPFPRGPRGDTQYF. DNA for the CDR3: TGTGCCAGCAGCCCTTTCCCCCGCGGGCCGAGGGGGGATACGCAGTATTTT.

The V call is TRBV18, the J call TRBJ2-7; 9 positions agree with TRBD1. V dropped 3 bases and J dropped 4; count of bases not matched to a gene: 7. Germline V gives CDR1 KGHSH, CDR2 LQKENI. This CDR3 has 15 residues. CDR3 nucleotide sequence: TGTGCCAGCTCACCCGCTCGGGACAGGGCTTACGAGCAGTACTTC. This encodes CASSPARDRAYEQYF.

The rearrangement links TRBV2 to TRBJ2-1; D tentatively reads TRBD1 or TRBD2 (5 bases each). The CDR3 has 11 amino acids. The germline gives CDR1 SNHLY, CDR2 FYNNEI. The V end lost 4 bases, the J end lost 14 bases, and 12 bases lay between the germline ends. CDR3 DNA: TGTGCCAGCAGTGCGGTAGGGGAGAAGTTCTTC. Translated, it gives CASSAVGEKFF.

The V and J genes are TRBV27 and TRBJ2-5; D assignment may be TRBD1 or TRBD2 (5 bases each). CDR1 is MNHEY and CDR2 is SMNVEV in the germline V gene (reference sequence). Trimming shortened V by 2 bases and J by 6 bases, and 13 bases separated the two germline ends. The CDR3 contains 14 residues. This CDR3 reads CASSLMAGTQTQYF. The DNA for the CDR3 is TGTGCCAGCAGTTTAATGGCAGGGACGCAGACCCAGTACTTC.

The chain couples TRBV7-8 to TRBJ2-7, with no clear D. Trimming removed 2 bases at V and 0 bases at J, with 8 bases between. Germline CDR1 SGHVS, CDR2 FQNEAQ. The CDR3 consists of 14 residues. The CDR3 region is CASSLLSPSYEQYF. The CDR3 nucleotides are TGTGCCAGCAGCTTACTTAGCCCCTCCTACGAGCAGTACTTC.

As DNA, the CDR3 is TGTGCCAGCAGCCTCCGGGACCGAGGGAACGAGCAGTACTTC. Amino acids: CASSLRDRGNEQYF. V usage is TRBV11-2 and J usage is TRBJ2-7, with D tentatively TRBD1 or TRBD2 (5 bases each). This CDR3 has 14 amino acids. Trimming shortened V by 5 bases and J by 5 bases, and 16 bases separated the two germline ends. Germline CDR1 SGHAT, CDR2 FQNNGV.

The chain has TRBV28 and TRBJ2-3; no clear D gene. CDR3 length equals 13 residues. Germline assignment: CDR1 MDHEN and CDR2 SYDVKM. V dropped 5 bases and J dropped 4 bases, with 10 bases sitting between them. Written as DNA, the CDR3 is TGTGCCAGCAGTCGGTCCCCTCCAGATACGCAGTATTTT. This sequence encodes CASSRSPPDTQYF.

This chain connects TRBV19 to TRBJ2-1; 15 nucleotides match TRBD2. Germline assignment: CDR1 LNHDA and CDR2 SQIVND (reference sequence). The CDR3 is 17 residues long. Trimming cost V 9 bases and J 12 bases; bases outside gene matches: 18. In nucleotides, the CDR3 is TGTGCCAGCTCCCCAAGGCCAGGACTAGCGGGAGGGCCGTGGCAGTTCTTC. Encoded protein: CASSPRPGLAGGPWQFF.

This clone was counted a few times. The chain couples TRBV5-6 to TRBJ2-7, with 9 bases identical to TRBD1. J was trimmed by 3 bases and V by 4 bases; bases with no gene match: 11. The CDR3 spans 16 residues. Germline loops: CDR1 SGHDT, CDR2 YYEEEE. This chain's CDR3 is CASSGGQGKPYYEQYF. The CDR3 region has the DNA TGTGCCAGCAGCGGCGGACAGGGGAAACCCTACTACGAGCAGTACTTC.

The chain carries TRBV7-2 and TRBJ2-5, with D unclear. The length of the CDR3 is 14 residues. Germline V gene sequence: CDR1 SGHTA, CDR2 FQGNSA. V lost 1 base and J 2 bases, leaving 8 bases between the germline ends. CDR3 nucleotide sequence: TGTGCCAGCAGCTTAGGGCCATCGCAAGAGACCCAGTACTTC. It codes for CASSLGPSQETQYF.

The chain links TRBV7-9 to TRBJ2-3; 9 bases map to TRBD2. This CDR3 contains 17 residues. Germline V gene lookup returns CDR1 SEHNR and CDR2 FQNEAQ (reference sequence). V trimming: 1 base; J trimming: 5 bases; junction bases outside the gene matches: 10. The CDR3 DNA reads TGTGCCAGCAGCTTAGGCCGCGGGGGGGCTATAGTAGATACGCAGTATTTT. Translation gives CASSLGRGGAIVDTQYF. Full variable domain (missing parts from reference TRBV7-9 and TRBJ2-3): DTGVSQNPRHKITKRGQNVTFRCDPISEHNRLYWYRQTLGQGPEFLTYFQNEAQLEKSRLLSDRFSAERPKGSFSTLEIQRTEQGDSAMYLCASSLGRGGAIVDTQYFGPGTRLTVL.

This clone was observed once. This chain connects TRBV7-3 to TRBJ2-1, with D maybe TRBD2 (6 bases). The germline V gene has CDR1 SGHTA and CDR2 FQGTGA. V shed 1 base and J shed 3 bases, with 13 bases lying between them. CDR3 length: 16 amino acids. CDR3 sequence reads: CASSLNPGAVYNEQFF. CDR3 nucleotide sequence: TGTGCCAGCAGCTTAAATCCGGGAGCGGTCTACAATGAGCAGTTCTTC.

The genes are TRBV11-2 and TRBJ1-6; D is undetermined. CDR1 is SGHAT and CDR2 is FQNNGV in the germline V gene. The CDR3 has 15 residues. V was cut by 1 base and J by 1 base, with 5 bases left in between. The CDR3 is CASSLGVSYNSPLHF. The CDR3 DNA follows: TGTGCCAGCAGCTTAGGAGTTTCCTATAATTCACCCCTCCACTTT.

This sequence joins TRBV7-2 and TRBJ2-7; tentative D call: TRBD2 (5 bases). Trimming took 3 bases from V and 4 from J, leaving 13 bases between them. The CDR3 is 14 residues long. Germline CDR1 and CDR2: SGHTA and FQGNSA. CDR3 residues: CASSFGVGVYEQYF. The CDR3 nucleotides read TGTGCCAGCAGCTTCGGGGTTGGGGTTTACGAGCAGTACTTC. The full variable domain, its missing parts supplied by reference TRBV7-2 and TRBJ2-7, is GAGVSQSPSNKVTEKGKDVELRCDPISGHTALYWYRQSLGQGLEFLIYFQGNSAPDKSGLPSDRFSAERTGGSVSTLTIQRTQQEDSAVYLCASSFGVGVYEQYFGPGTRLTVT.

Only one count was recorded for this clone. The gene calls are TRBV7-2 and TRBJ2-3; no firm D call. Germline loops: CDR1 SGHTA, CDR2 FQGNSA. The length of the CDR3 is 13 residues. The V and J ends lost 1 base and 4 bases respectively, with 6 bases between them. CDR3: CASSLVGPDTQYF. For the CDR3, the DNA is TGTGCCAGCAGCTTAGTGGGTCCAGATACGCAGTATTTT.

The J gene is TRBJ2-5, the V gene TRBV19; D ambiguous. The DNA matches TRBJ2-7 better at its end, which makes the J call doubtful. The V gene's germline CDR1 is LNHDA and CDR2 SQIVND (reference sequence). This CDR3 comprises 14 residues. CDR3 loop: CASSIPGMSYEQYF. In DNA form, the CDR3 reads TGTGCCAGTAGTATTCCAGGAATGTCCTACGAGCAGTACTTC.

CDR3 amino acids: CASSSARDAETQYF. The CDR3 coding sequence is TGTGCCAGCAGCTCAGCCCGGGACGCTGAGACCCAGTACTTC. V gene TRBV7-9 combines with J gene TRBJ2-5; either TRBD1 or TRBD2 may supply D (5 bases each). CDR1 is SEHNR and CDR2 is FQNEAQ in the germline V gene (reference sequence). The V end lost 4 bases, the J end lost 5 bases, and 14 bases lay between the germline ends. The CDR3 runs 14 residues.

The V call is TRBV4-2, the J call TRBJ1-6; D might be TRBD1 (5 bases). Trimming pared 0 bases from V and 3 bases from J, leaving 12 bases between. The CDR3 length is 17 residues. In germline, CDR1 is LGHNA, CDR2 YNFKEQ. Here the CDR3 DNA reads TGTGCCAGCAGCCAAGATGGGGCGACAGTCTATAATTCACCCCTCCACTTT. It yields the protein CASSQDGATVYNSPLHF.